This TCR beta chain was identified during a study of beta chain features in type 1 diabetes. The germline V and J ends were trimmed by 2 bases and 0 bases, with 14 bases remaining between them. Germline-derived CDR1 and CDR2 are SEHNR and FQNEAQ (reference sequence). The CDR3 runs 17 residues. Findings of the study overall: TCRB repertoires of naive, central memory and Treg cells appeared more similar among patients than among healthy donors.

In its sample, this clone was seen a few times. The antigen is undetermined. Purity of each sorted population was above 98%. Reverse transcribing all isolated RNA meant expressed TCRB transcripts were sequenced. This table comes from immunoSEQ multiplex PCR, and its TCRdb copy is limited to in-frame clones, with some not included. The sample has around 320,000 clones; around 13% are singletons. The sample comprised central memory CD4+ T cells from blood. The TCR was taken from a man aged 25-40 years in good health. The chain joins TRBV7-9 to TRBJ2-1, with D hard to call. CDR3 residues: CASSLTKLAGSYNEQFF. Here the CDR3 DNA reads TGTGCCAGCAGCTTAACTAAGTTGGCAGGCTCCTACAATGAGCAGTTCTTC.